This TCR beta chain was documented in a study of molecular identifiers for immune sequencing clone quantification. In TCRdb, the PCR reads were re-called with MiXCR into one record per CDR3 protein. The sample lists approximately 54,000 distinct CDR3 sequences, approximately 25% occurring once. On this clonotype: A single base separates this from a much larger clone, so it may be a read error.

The CDR3 contains 14 residues. Germline values: CDR1 PRHDT, CDR2 FYEKMQ (reference sequence). The sequenced material came from naive CD8+ T cells from blood, with Jurkat cell RNA spiked in. Subset meaning: FACS-sorted CD8+CD4-CCR7+CD45RA+ naive T cells. The rearrangement links TRBV13 to TRBJ1-1, with D possibly TRBD1 on 5 matching bases. This receptor was taken from a human donor in good health. Some libraries in this study had Jurkat cell RNA spiked in. CDR3: CASSQRGANTKAFF. CDR3 coding DNA: TGTGCCAGCAGCCAACGAGGGGCCAACACTAAAGCTTTCTTT. The full variable domain, its missing parts supplied by reference TRBV13 and TRBJ1-1, is AAGVIQSPRHLIKEKRETATLKCYPIPRHDTVYWYQQGPGQDPQFLISFYEKMQSDKGSIPDRFSAQQFSDYHSELNMSSLELGDSALYFCASSQRGANTKAFFGQGTRLTVV.